The 7 T cell receptor beta chains given below trace back to one sample, sequenced in a study of Ad26.COV2.S vaccination and SARS-CoV-2 variants. The method was immunoSEQ multiplex PCR; TCRdb's version includes in-frame clones alone and lacks a portion of them. This table has 430,000 or so clones, 80% to 95% appearing once. Treatment meaning: over 15 received Ad26.COV2.S at low or high dose, single or two shots; about 5 received placebo; per-sample allocation not given. Samples analyzed were those drawn on day 63 after the first vaccine or placebo injection. The sample in question was peripheral blood, obtained in a trial of Ad26.COV2.S vaccine versus placebo. Receptors originate from a person between 18 and 65 years old who received the Ad26.COV2.S COVID-19 vaccine or a placebo.

This chain links TRBV11-2 with TRBJ2-1, with 16 bases matching TRBD2. CDR1 SGHAT and CDR2 FQNNGV come from the germline V gene. This CDR3 spans 18 amino acids. J gave up 9 bases and V 4 bases, and 12 bases lay outside the gene matches. The CDR3 DNA reads as TGTGCCAGCAGCTCCTACTTAGGGACTAGCGGGAGGGACAGTGAGCAGTTCTTC. Its translation: CASSSYLGTSGRDSEQFF.

This chain joins TRBV6-2 or TRBV6-3 and TRBJ2-1; maybe TRBD2 (6 bases). Germline-derived CDR1 and CDR2 are MNHEY and SVGEGT. This CDR3 has 14 amino acids. Trimming took off 4 bases at V and 5 bases at J, with 12 bases between the two ends. The CDR3 region is CASSFRAGNNEQFF. In DNA form, the CDR3 reads TGTGCCAGCAGTTTTCGGGCGGGGAACAATGAGCAGTTCTTC.

In nucleotides, the CDR3 is TGTGCCTGGAGTGGCCTAAGGAGCTCCTACGAGCAGTACTTC. This translates into CAWSGLRSSYEQYF. This chain joins TRBV30 and TRBJ2-7; no clear D. CDR1 is GTSNPN, CDR2 SVGIG, per germline (reference sequence). The CDR3 consists of 14 residues. Deletions cut 1 base from V and 0 bases from J, with 10 bases between. Full variable domain (rest looked up from reference TRBV30 and TRBJ2-7): SQTIHQWPATLVQPVGSPLSLECTVEGTSNPNLYWYRQAAGRGLQLLFYSVGIGQISSEVPQNLSASRPQDRQFILSSKKLLLSDSGFYLCAWSGLRSSYEQYFGPGTRLTVT.

This chain uses TRBV6-2 or TRBV6-3 with TRBJ1-2; a possible D gene is TRBD1 (5 bases). The CDR3 contains 16 residues. In germline, CDR1 is MNHEY, CDR2 SVGEGT. Trimming cost V 4 bases and J 2 bases, with 17 bases left between them. CDR3 bases: TGTGCCAGCAGTTCTCCGGGGCAAAGACCCAACTATGGCTACACCTTC. Its protein product is CASSSPGQRPNYGYTF.

The V call is TRBV7-2, the J call TRBJ1-4; D not resolved. CDR1 and CDR2 from the germline V gene are SGHTA and FQGNSA. Trimming removed 1 base at V and 5 bases at J, with 8 bases between. This CDR3 is built from 14 residues. The CDR3 loop is CASSLGPVNEKLFF. The CDR3 coding sequence is TGTGCCAGCAGCTTAGGGCCCGTGAATGAAAAACTGTTTTTT.

The chain carries TRBV11-3 and TRBJ2-1; TRBD2 agrees at 8 bases. Germline lookup yields CDR1 SGHNT and CDR2 YENEEA. The CDR3 sequence is 17 residues long. V dropped 10 bases and J dropped 0; count of bases not matched to a gene: 14. CDR3 DNA: TGTGCCAAGTTAGGACTAGCTATGTCGCCCTCCTACAATGAGCAGTTCTTC. It yields the protein CAKLGLAMSPSYNEQFF.

In this sample, this clone turned up once. The chain combines TRBV7-9 with TRBJ2-7; weak D call: TRBD2 (5 bases). Trimming removed 5 bases from V and 5 bases from J, with 13 bases in between. Germline assignment: CDR1 SEHNR and CDR2 FQNEAQ (reference sequence). The CDR3 sequence is 13 residues long. The DNA for the CDR3 is TGTGCCAGCAGCCGAGCGGAATACGACGAGCAGTACTTC. This codes for CASSRAEYDEQYF.